This entry features one T cell receptor beta chain sequence. Its antigen is unknown. This sample is part of a study of post-analysis software for immune sequencing data. The study, taken as a whole, reports: There were a few TRBV segments more frequent in patients than controls, and TRBV5-6, TRBV5-1 and TRBV20-1 were among them.

The length of the CDR3 is 13 residues. Unmatched junction bases numbered 5, after V lost 8 bases and J lost 3 bases. Germline loops: CDR1 MNHEY, CDR2 SVGEGT. TCR beta cDNA libraries included unique molecular identifiers. TCRdb recomputed calls from the PCR reads with MiXCR, one row per CDR3 protein. The table has around 700,000 distinct CDR3 sequences, around 64% seen once. This clonotype was obtained from a girl aged 2-15 years with multiple sclerosis. The J gene is TRBJ2-7, the V gene TRBV6-2 or TRBV6-3; the match to TRBD1 covers 9 bases. Sequencing was performed on blood. CDR3 loop: CASLRQGGYEQYF. DNA for the CDR3: TGTGCCAGCCTAAGACAGGGGGGCTACGAGCAGTACTTC.